This T cell receptor beta chain was sequenced in a study of T cells expressing NK-cell markers. CDR3 length: 12 residues. From germline, CDR1 is LGHDT and CDR2 YNNKEL (reference sequence). TCRdb reprocessed the 5' RACE reads and reports one entry per CDR3 protein, with no DNA. This sample's clone table lists more than 400,000 distinct CDR3 sequences. With regard to this clonotype: Its antigen is unknown.

Study-level results: For a handful of donors, these clonotypes were likewise the leading ones in the CD3+CD56-NKG2C+ fraction.

Sequencing input: blood T cells: a sorted CD56 or NKG2C T cell subset, CD4+ or CD8+ T cells, or bulk PBMC T cells (not recorded which). The receptor's source is a woman between 18 and 70 years old in good health. This chain links TRBV3-1 with TRBJ2-1. The chain's CDR3 is CASRNLRDEQFF.